The clone carrying this TCR gamma chain is hyperexpanded within its sample. Antigen: not known. The TRG library came from 150 to 250 ng of biopsy DNA amplified with LymphoTrack primers. TCRdb re-called the multiplex PCR reads via CATT. Here the sample spans approximately 400 gamma-chain clones, around half being singletons. More than 9 formalin-fixed paraffin-embedded scrolls, each 5 µm thick, supplied each case's genomic DNA. With 0 bases clipped from V and 6 bases from J, the junction kept 7 bases outside the gene matches. Germline V gives CDR1 VTNTFY, CDR2 YDVSTARD (reference sequence). This CDR3 has 15 residues. The sample belongs to a study of intestinal T cells in coeliac disease. General study results and limits: With TRG, 90% to 95% of biopsies (about 95% of the 54) were classified correctly. FFPE-derived DNA was relatively degraded, likely losing some TCR sequences.

The clonotype originates from a human donor with celiac disease. The specimen was a duodenal biopsy. J is TRGJP2 and V is TRGV3. The CDR3 is CATWDRPAGDWIKTF. DNA of the CDR3: TGTGCCACCTGGGACAGGCCGGCCGGTGATTGGATCAAGACGTTT.